This entry features one T cell receptor (beta chain) sequence. This specimen comes from a study of early T cells in non-severe SARS-CoV-2 infection. Germline values: CDR1 KGHDR, CDR2 SFDVKD. V shed 3 bases and J shed 4 bases, with 22 bases lying between them. This CDR3 has 18 residues. Unique molecular identifiers were added to individual cDNA molecules. MiXCR, run by TCRdb on the 5' RACE reads, gives a single entry per CDR3 protein. Of 30,000 to 40,000 distinct CDR3 sequences listed, under 5% are singletons. The sequence was obtained from an adult who was a healthcare worker with PCR-confirmed SARS-CoV-2 infection or an uninfected control (not recorded which). The genes are TRBV24-1 and TRBJ2-3, with D perhaps TRBD1 (6 bases). Sequenced material: whole blood. The CDR3 coding sequence is TGTGCCACCAGTGATAGCCGGGACACACCACTCGGAGCAGATACGCAGTATTTT. The encoded protein is CATSDSRDTPLGADTQYF.